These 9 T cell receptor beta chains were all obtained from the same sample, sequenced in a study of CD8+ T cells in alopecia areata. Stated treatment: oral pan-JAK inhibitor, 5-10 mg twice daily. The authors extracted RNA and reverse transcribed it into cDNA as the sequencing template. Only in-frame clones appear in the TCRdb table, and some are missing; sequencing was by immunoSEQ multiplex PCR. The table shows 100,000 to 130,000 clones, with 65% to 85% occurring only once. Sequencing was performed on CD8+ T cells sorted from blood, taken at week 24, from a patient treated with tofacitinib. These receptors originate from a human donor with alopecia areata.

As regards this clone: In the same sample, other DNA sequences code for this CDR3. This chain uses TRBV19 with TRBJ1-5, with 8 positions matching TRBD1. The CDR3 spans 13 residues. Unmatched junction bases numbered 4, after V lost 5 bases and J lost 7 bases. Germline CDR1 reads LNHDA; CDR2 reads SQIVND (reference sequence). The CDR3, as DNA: TGTGCCAGTAGTGGACAGGGCTCACAGCCCCAGCATTTT. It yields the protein CASSGQGSQPQHF.

This chain's CDR3 is CASSPGWSGPGTDTQYF. CDR3 coding DNA: TGTGCCAGCAGCCCTGGATGGTCAGGGCCAGGGACAGATACGCAGTATTTT. The chain joins TRBV7-9 to TRBJ2-3, with a possible D match to TRBD1 (5 bases). With 5 bases removed from V and 3 bases from J, the gap between germline ends came to 21 bases. The CDR3 length is 17 residues. CDR1 is SEHNR and CDR2 is FQNEAQ in the germline V gene (reference sequence). The variable domain in full, completed from reference TRBV7-9 and TRBJ2-3, reads DTGVSQNPRHKITKRGQNVTFRCDPISEHNRLYWYRQTLGQGPEFLTYFQNEAQLEKSRLLSDRFSAERPKGSFSTLEIQRTEQGDSAMYLCASSPGWSGPGTDTQYFGPGTRLTVL.

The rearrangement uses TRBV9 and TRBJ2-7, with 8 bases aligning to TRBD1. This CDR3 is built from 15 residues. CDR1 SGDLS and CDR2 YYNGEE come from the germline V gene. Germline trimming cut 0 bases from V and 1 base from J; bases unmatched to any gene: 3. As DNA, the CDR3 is TGTGCCAGCAGCGTAGGACAGGGGTTTTCCTACGAGCAGTACTTC. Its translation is CASSVGQGFSYEQYF.

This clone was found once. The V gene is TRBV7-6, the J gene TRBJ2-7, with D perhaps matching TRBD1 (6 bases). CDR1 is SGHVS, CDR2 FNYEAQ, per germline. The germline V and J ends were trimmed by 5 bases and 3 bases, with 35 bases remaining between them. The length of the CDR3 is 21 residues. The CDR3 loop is CASSRLRGTISSSKGDYEQYF. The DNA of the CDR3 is TGTGCCAGCAGCCGTCTCAGAGGGACGATATCCTCGTCGAAGGGGGACTACGAGCAGTACTTC. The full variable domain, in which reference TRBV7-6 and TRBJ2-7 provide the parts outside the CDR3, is GAGVSQSPRYKVTKRGQDVALRCDPISGHVSLYWYRQALGQGPEFLTYFNYEAQQDKSGLPNDRFSAERPEGSISTLTIQRTEQRDSAMYRCASSRLRGTISSSKGDYEQYFGPGTRLTVT.

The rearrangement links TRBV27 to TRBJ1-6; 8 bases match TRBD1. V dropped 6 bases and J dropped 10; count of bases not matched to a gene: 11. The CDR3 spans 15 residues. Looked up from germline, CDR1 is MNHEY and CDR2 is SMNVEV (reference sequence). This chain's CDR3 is CASRNGQGPSSPLHF. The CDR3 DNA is TGTGCCAGCAGAAACGGACAGGGTCCTTCATCACCCCTCCACTTT.

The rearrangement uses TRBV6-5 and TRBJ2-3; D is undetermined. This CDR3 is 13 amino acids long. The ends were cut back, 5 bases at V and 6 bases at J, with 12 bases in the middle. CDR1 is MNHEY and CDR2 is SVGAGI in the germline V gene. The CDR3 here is CASSPPRVDTQYF. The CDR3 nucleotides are TGTGCCAGCAGTCCCCCCAGAGTCGATACGCAGTATTTT.

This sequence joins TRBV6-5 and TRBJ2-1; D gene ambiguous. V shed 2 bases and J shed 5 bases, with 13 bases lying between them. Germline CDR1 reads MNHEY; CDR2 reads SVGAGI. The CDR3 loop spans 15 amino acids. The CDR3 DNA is TGTGCCAGCAGTTACGGCCCTAACCGTAACAATGAGCAGTTCTTC. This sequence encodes CASSYGPNRNNEQFF.

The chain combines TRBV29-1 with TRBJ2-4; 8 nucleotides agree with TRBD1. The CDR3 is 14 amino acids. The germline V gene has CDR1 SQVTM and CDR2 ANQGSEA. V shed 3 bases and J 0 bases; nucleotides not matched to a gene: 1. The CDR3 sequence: CSVDDRGAKNIQYF. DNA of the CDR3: TGCAGCGTTGACGACAGGGGAGCCAAAAACATTCAGTACTTC.

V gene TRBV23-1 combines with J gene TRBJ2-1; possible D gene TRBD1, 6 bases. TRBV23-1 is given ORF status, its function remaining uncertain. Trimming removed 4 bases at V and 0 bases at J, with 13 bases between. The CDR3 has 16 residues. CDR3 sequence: CASSRGPPSSYNEQFF. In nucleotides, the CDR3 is TGCGCCAGCAGTCGGGGGCCGCCGAGCTCCTACAATGAGCAGTTCTTC.